This record covers a single T cell receptor (beta chain). Its target antigen remains unknown. There are no base qualities to consult, and no much larger clone falls within one base. The germline V gene (reference sequence) specifies SEHNR as CDR1 and FQNEAQ as CDR2. At the junction V is shortened by 2 bases and J by 2 bases; bases outside the gene matches: 0. Including the terminal cysteine and phenylalanine, the CDR3 comprises 15 residues. Just CDR3 DNA is preserved here, 45 bases in frame from base 1. The data stem from a study of glioma-infiltrating T cells after dendritic cell vaccination (dated by TCRdb to 2016 to 2017). Regarding the study in general: Of the 15 glioblastoma patients in the cohort, all drawn from Phase I and II dendritic cell vaccination trials, 9 were newly diagnosed and 6 had recurrent disease. Between the early 2000s and the early 2010s, the patients were given dendritic cell vaccination pulsed with autologous tumor lysate. To make the vaccine, monocyte-derived dendritic cells were cultured for approximately 7 days with IL-4 and GM-CSF and then pulsed overnight with autologous tumor lysate. Each patient got three intradermal injections of the dendritic cell vaccine, spaced at biweekly intervals, in the arm below the axilla. In glioblastoma patients vaccinated with dendritic cells, deep sequencing of TCR beta CDR3 regions served to measure tumor-infiltrating lymphocyte content and to compare repertoires between tumor and blood. Survival after dendritic cell vaccination was correlated with TCR sequencing metrics, such as TIL content and the overlap between tumor and blood repertoires.

General study outcomes and caveats: The response model built on TCR overlap across three groups was characterized as speculative, with prospective validation still needed. TCR clonality showed no direct relationship with survival, which suggests that a diverse polyclonal response may matter. Longer time to progression and overall survival after dendritic cell vaccination were predicted by higher estimated pretreatment TIL content. The cohort was small and heterogeneous, and full blood and tumor sets were available for few patients, with initial-recurrent tumor pairs available for even fewer patients.

TCRB CDR3 regions were amplified from around 1.9 ug genomic DNA, or all available DNA if less, using the immunoSEQ assay. The multiplex PCR employed 60 forward primers targeting TCR V beta segments and 13 reverse primers targeting J beta segments. Synthetic control templates were spiked into each sample at limiting dilution to estimate reads per starting template. Sequencing produced 87 bp reads on the Illumina HiSeq System. As for the authors' bioinformatics: PCR and sequencing errors were removed by merging closely related sequences with a nearest neighbor algorithm. TCR overlap was measured as the percentage of unique tumor TCR beta sequences also present in the same patient's peripheral blood. Not all clones reach the TCRdb copy of this immuneACCESS table, which keeps in-frame sequences only. Checked studies attribute under half of the gap to unresolved V genes and leave the rest unexplained. V, J and clone size derive from that table, while D and trimming were established from the DNA sequence. For this sample there are under 130,000 clones; 90% appear just once. 2.5% to 3.5% of the sample is taken by the ten largest.

The time point label for this specimen denotes: after dendritic cell vaccination, including at tumor progression/relapse. Selection of patients required sufficient residual fresh-frozen tumor tissue and over two years of available survival data. Molecular status otherwise varied across the glioblastoma patients, but none of them carried an isocitrate dehydrogenase mutation. PBMC were collected before vaccination, two weeks after the third vaccination, and at tumor progression if progression occurred. The Qiagen DNeasy Blood extraction Kit was used for extraction of genomic DNA. The clonotype originates from a human donor with glioblastoma. Specimen: blood, collected after dendritic cell vaccination. Recombination linked TRBV7-9 to TRBJ2-1; TRBD2 aligns with 10 central bases. The DNA reads TGTGCCAGCAGCTTAACTAGCGGGGCCTACAATGAGCAGTTCTTC. Translated, this is CASSLTSGAYNEQFF.